This TCR beta chain was captured in a study of blood T cell repertoires in COVID-19 (dated by TCRdb to 2020 to 2022). Study-wide context: For ImmuneRACE Cohort 3, a participant was defined as recovered based on two consecutive negative NP/OP PCR tests, clearance by a healthcare professional, or resolution of symptoms. Collaborator samples came from the United States, Italy and Spain and covered acute and convalescent phases of COVID-19. The prospective study material was composed of cDNA or gDNA derived from T cells, B-cell-depleted T cells, or PBMCs. Deeply sampled blood TCRbeta repertoires from subjects exposed to, actively infected with, or recovered from COVID-19 were included in the dataset. A freely available public database, intended as a resource for researchers studying the immune response to SARS-CoV-2, is where the repertoires were released. The samples were drawn from two sources: the first 160 participants of the ongoing ImmuneRACE study, and fewer than 1,500 subjects contributed by 6 global collaborators. Sample metadata almost always included a de-identified subject ID, COVID-19 status, age in years and sex. Where available, HLA class I and class II types were obtained from metadata supplied by the sample provider rather than from assay-based typing.

Overall study results and their limits: The quantity of clinical and demographic metadata differed by source and by participant and was supplied without curation.

As to this clone: What antigen it recognizes has not been identified. One base away there is no much larger clone; base qualities are not given.

The immunoSEQ Assay, a bias-controlled multiplex PCR, was used to amplify TCRbeta CDR3 regions from genomic DNA. On the study's bioinformatics: Nucleated cell counts per sample were estimated from amplification of reference gene primers within the assay. To quantify the absolute abundance of each unique TCRbeta CDR3 rearrangement, sequence reads were collapsed and filtered. For each sample, productive Simpson clonality was calculated by taking the square root of Simpson's diversity index across productive rearrangements. Not all clones reach the TCRdb copy of this immuneACCESS table, which keeps in-frame sequences only. Checked studies attribute under half of the gap to unresolved V genes and leave the rest unexplained. V and J calls and clone size are as listed in that table; D and trimming were resolved from the DNA. This sample comprises roughly 140,000 clones, around 82% of them detected only once. The ten largest clones represent roughly 4.3% of the sample.

In the prospective study, participants were roughly 18 to 95 years old, resided in fewer than 25 geographic areas of the United States, and were enrolled through a virtual design. In the prospective study, cohorts were assigned on the basis of participant-reported clinical history obtained from a screening survey and a study questionnaire. In the prospective study, mobile phlebotomists collected whole blood, serum and a nasopharyngeal or oropharyngeal swab from each participant. Over a 2-month period, participants in the prospective study had the option of providing additional blood draws and questionnaires. Blood samples from the prospective study were shipped frozen or at room temperature prior to DNA extraction. Sequenced sample: PBMCs or T cells enriched from blood (not recorded which). The sequence derives from a man over 45 in a cohort exposed to, infected with or recovered from COVID-19 (not recorded which).

In nucleotide form, the sequence is TGTGCCAGCAGCGAAGGACAGGGCTACGACTATGGCTACACCTTC. Translated, it reads CASSEGQGYDYGYTF. The V and J genes are TRBV9 and TRBJ1-2; TRBD1 fits 8 bases in the junction. CDR3 length: 15 amino acids, cysteine to phenylalanine. Left in the record is the CDR3 DNA by itself, 45 bases read in frame from the first base. From the germline V gene, CDR1 is SGDLS and CDR2 is YYNGEE. V is pruned by 3 bases and J by 3 bases, leaving 7 bases of the junction without a gene match.